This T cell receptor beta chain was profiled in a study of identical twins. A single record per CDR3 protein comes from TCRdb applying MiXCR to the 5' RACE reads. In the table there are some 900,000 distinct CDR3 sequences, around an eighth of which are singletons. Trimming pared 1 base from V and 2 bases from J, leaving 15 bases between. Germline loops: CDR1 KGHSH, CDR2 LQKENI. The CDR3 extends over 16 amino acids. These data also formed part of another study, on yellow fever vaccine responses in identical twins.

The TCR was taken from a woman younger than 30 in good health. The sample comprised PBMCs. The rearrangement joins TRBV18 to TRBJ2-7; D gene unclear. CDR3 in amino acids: CASSPRPVLRPYEQYV. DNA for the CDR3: TGTGCCAGCTCACCACGACCGGTCCTGAGGCCCTACGAGCAGTACGTC.